This T cell receptor beta chain was documented in a study of T cell responses to AZD1222 COVID-19 vaccine. As for the study in general: Samples with a second dose at about 4 or about 12 weeks were pooled together. Broader study findings: AZD1222 recipients seropositive at baseline numbered only 5 or 6. In all cases, repertoires were sampled only after the peak T cell response.

Here immunoSEQ multiplex PCR was the method, and the copy in TCRdb shows in-frame clones only, minus some. The sample carries 70,000 to 90,000 clones, about 92% recorded once. For this clone: The antigen is not known.

Germline-derived CDR1 and CDR2 are LGHDT and YNNKEL (reference sequence). V dropped 2 bases and J dropped 9 bases, with 14 bases sitting between them. CDR3 size: 14 residues. This sequence originates from an adult in good health. The J gene is TRBJ2-1, the V gene TRBV3-1 (or the pseudogene TRBV3-2), with D possibly TRBD2 on 5 matching bases. The input for sequencing was peripheral blood, taken on day 0 of AZD1222 vaccination. This CDR3 is CASSQRSGSIEQFF. DNA for the CDR3: TGTGCCAGCAGCCAAAGATCGGGGAGTATTGAGCAGTTCTTC.